The source of this T cell receptor (beta chain) is a study of response to subunit inactivated influenza vaccine (dated by TCRdb to between 2018 and 2020). For the study in its entirety: Deep quantitative T cell receptor repertoire profiling was used in the study to track responses to a trivalent subunit inactivated influenza vaccine. General conclusions and limits of the study: The authors suggested that each seasonal influenza vaccination may recruit only a limited number of new T cells.

This clonotype was counted at least ten times. Its antigen is still unknown. No much larger clone exists at a distance of one base, and base qualities are not known. Receptor amplification or capture employed RT-PCR. Reads for this sample came from an Illumina HiSeq 2500. TCRdb took the public reads, trimmed them with fastp at Q25, ran MiXCR for clone calling and kept in-frame beta chains. Merged by CDR3 protein, the rows form single entries marked with the most common genes and DNA. In all, the sample holds around 200,000 distinct CDR3 sequences, and about an eighth of those were seen once. The leading ten clones occupy approximately 30% of the sample. From its cysteine to its phenylalanine, the CDR3 spans 18 amino acids. The CDR3 DNA has 54 bases and is translated from base 1. In the germline V gene (reference sequence), CDR1 corresponds to SGHAT and CDR2 to FQDESV. At the junction V is shortened by 5 bases and J by 0 bases; bases outside the gene matches: 7.

This material consisted of CD8+ T cells sorted from PBMCs, taken roughly 5 days after vaccination. The TCR sequence derives from a man aged 50 to 60 who received an inactivated influenza vaccine. Donor details come from another sample of the same person, matched by shared clones. The chain is encoded by TRBV11-1 joined to TRBJ2-2, with 12 central nucleotides matching TRBD2. CDR3 reads: CASSPRLAGAPNTGELFF. The DNA is TGTGCCAGCAGCCCCCGACTAGCGGGGGCCCCGAACACCGGGGAGCTGTTTTTT.